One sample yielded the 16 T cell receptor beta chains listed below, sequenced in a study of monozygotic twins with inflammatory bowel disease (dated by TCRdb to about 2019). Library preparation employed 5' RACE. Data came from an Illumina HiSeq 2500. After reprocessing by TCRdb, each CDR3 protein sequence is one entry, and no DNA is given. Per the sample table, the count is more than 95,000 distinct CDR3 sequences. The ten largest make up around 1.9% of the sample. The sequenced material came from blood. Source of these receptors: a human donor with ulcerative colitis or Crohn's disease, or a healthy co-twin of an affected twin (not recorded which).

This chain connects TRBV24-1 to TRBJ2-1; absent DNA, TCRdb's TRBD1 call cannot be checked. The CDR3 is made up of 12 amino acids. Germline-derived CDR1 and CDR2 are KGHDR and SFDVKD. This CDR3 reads CATSAGVNEQFF.

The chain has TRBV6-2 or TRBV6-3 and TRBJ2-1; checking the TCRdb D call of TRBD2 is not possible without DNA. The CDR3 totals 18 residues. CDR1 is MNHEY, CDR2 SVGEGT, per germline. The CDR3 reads CASSHSRTSGGEYNEQFF.

The CDR3 spells CSAREYTLEQYF. The chain is built from TRBV20-1 and TRBJ2-7. The CDR3 consists of 12 residues. Germline-derived CDR1 and CDR2 are DFQATT and SNEGSKA (reference sequence).

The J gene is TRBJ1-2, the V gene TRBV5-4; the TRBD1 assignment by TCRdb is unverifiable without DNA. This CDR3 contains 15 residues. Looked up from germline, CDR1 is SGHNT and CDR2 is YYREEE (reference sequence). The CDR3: CASSLEGQGHYGYTF.

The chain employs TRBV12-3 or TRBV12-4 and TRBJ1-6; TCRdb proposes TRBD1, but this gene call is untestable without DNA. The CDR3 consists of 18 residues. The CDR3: CASSRRQGTSSYNSPLHF.

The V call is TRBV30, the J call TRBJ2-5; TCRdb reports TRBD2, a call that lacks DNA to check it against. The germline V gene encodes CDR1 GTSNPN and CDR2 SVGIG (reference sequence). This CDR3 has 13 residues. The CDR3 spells CAWSVGTKETQYF.

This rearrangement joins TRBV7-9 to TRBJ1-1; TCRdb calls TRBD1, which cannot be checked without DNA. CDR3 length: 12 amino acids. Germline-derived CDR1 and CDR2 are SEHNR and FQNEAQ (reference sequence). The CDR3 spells CASSLAGEEAFF.

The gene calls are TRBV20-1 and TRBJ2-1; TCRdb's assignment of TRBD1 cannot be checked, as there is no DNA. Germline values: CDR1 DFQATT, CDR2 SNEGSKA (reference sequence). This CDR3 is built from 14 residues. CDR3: CSAPGQGAPNEQFF.

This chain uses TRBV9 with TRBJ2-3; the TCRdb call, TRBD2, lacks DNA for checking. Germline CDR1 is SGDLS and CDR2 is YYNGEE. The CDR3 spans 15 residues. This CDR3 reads CASSVLAGGGDTQYF.

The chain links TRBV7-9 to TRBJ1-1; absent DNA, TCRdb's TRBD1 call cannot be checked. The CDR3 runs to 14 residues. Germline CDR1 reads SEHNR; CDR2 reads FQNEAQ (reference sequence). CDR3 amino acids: CASSPPPVGTEAFF.

The CDR3 reads CASSQGTYSGANVLTF. The chain joins TRBV5-1 to TRBJ2-6; with no DNA, the TCRdb D assignment of TRBD1 cannot be verified. This CDR3 has 16 amino acids. Looked up from germline, CDR1 is SGHRS and CDR2 is YFSETQ.

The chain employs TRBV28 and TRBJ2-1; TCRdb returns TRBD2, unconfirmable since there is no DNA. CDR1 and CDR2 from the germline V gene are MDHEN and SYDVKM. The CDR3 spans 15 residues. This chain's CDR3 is CASSLTSSGSDEQFF. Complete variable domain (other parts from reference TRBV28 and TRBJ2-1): DVKVTQSSRYLVKRTGEKVFLECVQDMDHENMFWYRQDPGLGLRLIYFSYDVKMKEKGDIPEGYSVSREKKERFSLILESASTNQTSMYLCASSLTSSGSDEQFFGPGTRLTVL.

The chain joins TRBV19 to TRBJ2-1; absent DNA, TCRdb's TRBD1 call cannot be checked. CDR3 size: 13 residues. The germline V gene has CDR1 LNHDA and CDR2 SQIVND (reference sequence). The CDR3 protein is CASKQGRYNEQFF.

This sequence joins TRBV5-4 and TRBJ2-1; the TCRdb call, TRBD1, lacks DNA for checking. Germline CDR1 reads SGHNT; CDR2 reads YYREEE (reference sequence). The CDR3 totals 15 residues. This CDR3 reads CASSFGGDSYNEQFF.

The CDR3 region is CASNQQGLDTGELFF. The chain has TRBV6-1 and TRBJ2-2; the TCRdb call, TRBD1, lacks DNA for checking. The CDR3 extends over 15 amino acids. CDR1 and CDR2 (germline): MNHNS, SASEGT.

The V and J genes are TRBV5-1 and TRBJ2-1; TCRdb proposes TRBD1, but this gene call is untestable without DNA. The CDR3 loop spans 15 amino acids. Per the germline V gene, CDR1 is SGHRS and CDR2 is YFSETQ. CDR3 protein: CASSPRDRGGNEQFF.